This T cell receptor beta chain was identified during a study of T cell repertoires in cytomegalovirus infection. This CDR3 has 17 residues. The trim removed 2 bases at V and 3 bases at J, leaving 5 bases unmatched. Germline V CDR1 and CDR2: MNHEY, SVGEGT. Only a few counts were recorded for this clonotype. A single record per CDR3 protein comes from TCRdb applying MiXCR to the reads. The profile covers nearly 650,000 distinct CDR3 sequences, with 20% to 25% appearing a single time and roughly 8% taken by the ten largest. The V call is TRBV6-2 or TRBV6-3, the J call TRBJ2-1; 12 bases line up with TRBD2. The TCR comes from a human donor in good health (CMV status not recorded). Some clones in this sample may be carry-over from other donors' samples. The sample comprised CD8+ T cells from PBMCs. For the CDR3, the DNA is TGTGCCAGCAGTTACCCACTAGCGGGGGGCTTCTACAATGAGCAGTTCTTC. Encoded protein: CASSYPLAGGFYNEQFF.